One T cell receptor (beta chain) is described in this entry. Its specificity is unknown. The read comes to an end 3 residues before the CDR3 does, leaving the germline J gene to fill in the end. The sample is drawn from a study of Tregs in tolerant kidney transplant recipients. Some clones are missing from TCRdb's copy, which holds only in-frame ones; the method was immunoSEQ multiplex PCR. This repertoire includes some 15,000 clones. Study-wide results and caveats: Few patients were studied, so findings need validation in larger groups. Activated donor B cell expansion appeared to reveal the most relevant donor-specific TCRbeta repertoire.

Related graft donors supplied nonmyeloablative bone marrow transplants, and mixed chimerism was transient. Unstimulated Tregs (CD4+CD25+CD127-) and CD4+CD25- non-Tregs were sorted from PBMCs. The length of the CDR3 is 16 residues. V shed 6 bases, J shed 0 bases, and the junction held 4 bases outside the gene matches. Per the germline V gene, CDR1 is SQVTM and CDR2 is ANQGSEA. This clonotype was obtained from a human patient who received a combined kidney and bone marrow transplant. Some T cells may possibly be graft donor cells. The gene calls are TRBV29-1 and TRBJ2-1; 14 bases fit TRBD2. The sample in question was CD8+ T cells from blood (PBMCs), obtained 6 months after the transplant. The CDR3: CSVDGTSGSSYNEQFF. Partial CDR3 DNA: TGCAGCGTCGATGGGACTAGCGGGAGCTCCTACAATGAG.